The sequence of this TCR beta chain was determined in a study of cytomegalovirus exposure and HLA in healthy donors. Whole-study results and caveats: Exclusion as indistinguishable affected some V segments, including TRBV6-2 and TRBV6-3. It was confirmed in vitro that a few of the CMV-associated chains were specific for CMV antigens. According to a later analysis, most TCR beta chains associated with CMV appeared HLA-restricted. Most TCR beta V segments were productive about 90% or about 30% of the time in an earlier analysis.

The PCR had 60 Vbeta and 13 Jbeta primers. Some clones are missing from TCRdb's copy, which holds only in-frame ones; the method was immunoSEQ multiplex PCR. The sample has about 110,000 clones, 60% to 80% seen once. The CDR3 has 17 residues. Trimming took 5 bases from V and 9 from J; bases not matched to a gene: 18. Concerning this clone itself: Antigen unknown.

V gene TRBV23-1 combines with J gene TRBJ2-1; 8 positions agree with TRBD2. TRBV23-1 is an ORF, with its function uncertain. The sample comprised PBMCs. The receptor was isolated from a man aged 18 to 30 in good health and CMV-seronegative. CDR3 sequence (DNA): TGCGCCAGCAGTTTCTCACTTACTAGCGGTCTCAGTGGTGAGCAGTTCTTC. Amino acid sequence: CASSFSLTSGLSGEQFF.